The clone carrying this T cell receptor (beta chain) was observed a few times. The antigen is not known. This sample is drawn from a study of somatic mutations in cytotoxic T cells in rheumatoid arthritis. Study-level results: 8 of 65 patients had a largest CD8+ clone above 20% of CD8+ cells. Nobody had found out which antigens the expanded CD8+ clones targeted. Among rheumatoid arthritis patients and age-matched healthy controls, CD8+ T-cell clonality was not significantly different. Age was associated with higher CD8+ clonality in rheumatoid arthritis patients, not in healthy controls.

The ends lost 4 bases at V and 7 bases at J; junction bases unmatched: 7. Germline V gene data show CDR1 as SGHNT and CDR2 as YYREEE (reference sequence). CDR3 size: 16 residues. Sequencing used immunoSEQ multiplex PCR; TCRdb keeps in-frame clones, though not all of them. The sample has about 10,000 clones; roughly 80% are singletons. The source is a man over 45 in good health. The rearrangement links TRBV5-4 to TRBJ1-6; 11 bases line up with TRBD1. Input material: CD8+ T cells sorted from blood. CDR3 protein: CASSERDRGGNSPLHF. Written as DNA, the CDR3 is TGTGCCAGCAGCGAGAGGGACAGGGGGGGGAATTCACCCCTCCACTTT.